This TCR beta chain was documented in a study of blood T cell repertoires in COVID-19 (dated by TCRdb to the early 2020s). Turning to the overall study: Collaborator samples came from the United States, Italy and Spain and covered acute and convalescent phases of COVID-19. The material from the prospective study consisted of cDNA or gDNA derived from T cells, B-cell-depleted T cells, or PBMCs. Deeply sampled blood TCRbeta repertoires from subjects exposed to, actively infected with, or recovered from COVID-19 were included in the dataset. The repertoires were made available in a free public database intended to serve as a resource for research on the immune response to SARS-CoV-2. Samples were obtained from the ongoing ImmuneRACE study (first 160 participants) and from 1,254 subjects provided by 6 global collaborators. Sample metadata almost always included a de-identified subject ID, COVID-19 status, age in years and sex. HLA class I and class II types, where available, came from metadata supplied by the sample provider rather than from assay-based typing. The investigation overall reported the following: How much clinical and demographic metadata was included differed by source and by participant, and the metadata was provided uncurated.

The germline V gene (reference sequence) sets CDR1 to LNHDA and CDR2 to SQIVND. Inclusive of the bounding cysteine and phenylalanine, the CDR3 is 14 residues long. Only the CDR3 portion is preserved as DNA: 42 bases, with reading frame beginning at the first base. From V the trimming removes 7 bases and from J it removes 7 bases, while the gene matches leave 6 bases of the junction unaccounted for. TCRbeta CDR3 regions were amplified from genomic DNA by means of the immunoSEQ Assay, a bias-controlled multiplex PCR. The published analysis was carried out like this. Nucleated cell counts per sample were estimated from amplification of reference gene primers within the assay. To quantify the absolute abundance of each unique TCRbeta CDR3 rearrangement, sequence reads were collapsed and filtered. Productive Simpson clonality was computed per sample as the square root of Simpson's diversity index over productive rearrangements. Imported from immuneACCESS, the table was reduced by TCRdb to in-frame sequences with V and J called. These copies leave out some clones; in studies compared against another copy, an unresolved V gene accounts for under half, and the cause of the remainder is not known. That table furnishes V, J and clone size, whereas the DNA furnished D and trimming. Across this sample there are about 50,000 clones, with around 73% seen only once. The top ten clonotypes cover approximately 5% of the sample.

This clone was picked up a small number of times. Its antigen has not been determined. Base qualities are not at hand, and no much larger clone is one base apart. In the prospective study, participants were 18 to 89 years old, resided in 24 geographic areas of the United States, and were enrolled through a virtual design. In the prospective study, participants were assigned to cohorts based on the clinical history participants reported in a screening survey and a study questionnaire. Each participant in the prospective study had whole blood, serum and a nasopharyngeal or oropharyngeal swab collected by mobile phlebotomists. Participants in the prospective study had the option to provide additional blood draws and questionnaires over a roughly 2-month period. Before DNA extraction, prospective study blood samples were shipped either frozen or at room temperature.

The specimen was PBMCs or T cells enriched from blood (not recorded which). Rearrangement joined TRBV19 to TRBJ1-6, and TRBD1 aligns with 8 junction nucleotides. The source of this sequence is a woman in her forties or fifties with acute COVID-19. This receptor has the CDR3 CASNDRGGNSPLHF. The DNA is TGTGCCAGTAATGACAGGGGTGGCAATTCACCCCTCCACTTT. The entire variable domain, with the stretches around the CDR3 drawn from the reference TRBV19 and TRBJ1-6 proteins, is DGGITQSPKYLFRKEGQNVTLSCEQNLNHDAMYWYRQDPGQGLRLIYYSQIVNDFQKGDIAEGYSVSREKKESFPLTVTSAQKNPTAFYLCASNDRGGNSPLHFGNGTRLTVT.